This is a list of T cell receptor beta chains from one sample in a study of cytomegalovirus exposure and HLA in healthy donors. Clones were sequenced by immunoSEQ multiplex PCR, and TCRdb holds only the in-frame ones, with some missing. The table lists about 120,000 clones, 15% of them singletons. Sample: PBMCs. Receptors originate from a young woman in good health and CMV-seronegative. CDR3s include the opening cysteine and the closing phenylalanine or tryptophan. The order of the fields is CDR3 length, V gene, CDR3 protein.

length: 15
V: TRBV2
CDR3: CASSGEGSGEDTQYF

length: 14
V: TRBV28
CDR3: CASSLTGGRVGFTF

length: 14
V: TRBV5-1
CDR3: CASSLQTGPYEQYF

length: 15
V: TRBV9
CDR3: CASSVALRTADTQYF

length: 14
V: TRBV11-2
CDR3: CASSSQGYGNTIYF

length: 12
V: TRBV2
CDR3: CASRQGEGKLFF

length: 14
V: TRBV2
CDR3: CASSVQGDNQPQHF

length: 12
V: TRBV6-5
CDR3: CASSPDISEAFF

length: 16
V: TRBV7-9
CDR3: CASSLGGQTFNEKLFF

length: 11
V: TRBV19
CDR3: CASMGEETQYF